The T cell receptor beta chain under discussion was sequenced for a study of cytomegalovirus exposure and HLA in healthy donors. The overall study: An earlier analysis found roughly 100 million unique TCR beta sequences from around 180 million T cells.

Study-level points and caveats: Over 15,000 TCR beta sequences were associated with HLA alleles at 0.05 false discovery rate in a later analysis. The study listed approximately 170 cytomegalovirus-associated TCR beta chains.

The PCR ran on 60 Vbeta and 13 Jbeta primers. Using immunoSEQ multiplex PCR, the repertoire was profiled, and TCRdb retains in-frame clones only, with some absent. Of 99,000 or so clones listed, 77% are singletons. Germline lookup yields CDR1 MDHEN and CDR2 SYDVKM. This CDR3 contains 14 residues. The J segment lost 2 bases and the V segment lost 5 bases, leaving 3 bases of the junction unmatched. Sampled while nominally healthy, donors likely had unrecorded immune exposures. In the case of this clone: Its antigen is unknown.

The sequence derives from a woman aged 40 to 49 in good health and CMV-seropositive. The chain is built from TRBV28 and TRBJ2-3, with 8 bases matching TRBD1. Material for sequencing was PBMCs. The DNA of the CDR3 is TGTGCCAGCAGTCTGGGACAGGACACAGATACGCAGTATTTT. Protein sequence: CASSLGQDTDTQYF.